This T cell receptor beta chain was obtained from a study of blood T cell repertoires in COVID-19. The wider study: Material from acute and convalescent COVID-19 was sourced from the United States, Italy and Spain.

The CDR3 runs 14 residues. J was trimmed by 7 bases and V by 10 bases; bases with no gene match: 6. CDR1 is MNHEY, CDR2 SVGAGI, per germline. Original data processing: Researchers report that nucleated cell counts were estimated from reference gene primer amplification. Clones were read by immunoSEQ multiplex PCR, and TCRdb kept only the in-frame ones, dropping some. That table is the source of V, J and clone size, and D and trimming were worked out from the DNA. This sample carries about 160,000 clones, 85% of them seen once, and the ten largest clones take approximately 3%. Material: peripheral blood. This clonotype was sampled from a human donor with acute or convalescent COVID-19. The donor label of this sample is uncertain. V is TRBV6-5 and J is TRBJ2-2; 13 nucleotides line up with TRBD2. The CDR3 protein is CATVRTSGGGELFF. DNA of the CDR3: TGTGCCACCGTTCGGACTAGCGGGGGCGGGGAGCTGTTTTTT.